This T cell receptor beta chain comes out of a study of T cell responses to AZD1222 COVID-19 vaccine. Study outcomes and limitations: Spike-spanning, vaccine-associated CD4 TCRs were dominant at 160-218 and 743-854. Every sample of the repertoires postdated the peak T cell response.

To note about this clone: As yet, its antigen is unknown.

TCRdb keeps only in-frame clones here, not all; method: immunoSEQ multiplex PCR. The sample lists 170,000 or so clones; roughly nine tenths were seen once. Germline values: CDR1 SGDLS, CDR2 YYNGEE. This CDR3 has 13 amino acids. V lost 3 bases to trimming and J lost 6 bases; unmatched junction nucleotides: 5. This specimen was peripheral blood, taken on day 0 of AZD1222 vaccination. This chain uses TRBV9 with TRBJ2-7; 8 bases agree with TRBD1. This clonotype was obtained from an adult in good health. CDR3 coding DNA: TGTGCCAGCAGCGATAGGACAGGGCTCGAGCAGTACTTC. Residues: CASSDRTGLEQYF.